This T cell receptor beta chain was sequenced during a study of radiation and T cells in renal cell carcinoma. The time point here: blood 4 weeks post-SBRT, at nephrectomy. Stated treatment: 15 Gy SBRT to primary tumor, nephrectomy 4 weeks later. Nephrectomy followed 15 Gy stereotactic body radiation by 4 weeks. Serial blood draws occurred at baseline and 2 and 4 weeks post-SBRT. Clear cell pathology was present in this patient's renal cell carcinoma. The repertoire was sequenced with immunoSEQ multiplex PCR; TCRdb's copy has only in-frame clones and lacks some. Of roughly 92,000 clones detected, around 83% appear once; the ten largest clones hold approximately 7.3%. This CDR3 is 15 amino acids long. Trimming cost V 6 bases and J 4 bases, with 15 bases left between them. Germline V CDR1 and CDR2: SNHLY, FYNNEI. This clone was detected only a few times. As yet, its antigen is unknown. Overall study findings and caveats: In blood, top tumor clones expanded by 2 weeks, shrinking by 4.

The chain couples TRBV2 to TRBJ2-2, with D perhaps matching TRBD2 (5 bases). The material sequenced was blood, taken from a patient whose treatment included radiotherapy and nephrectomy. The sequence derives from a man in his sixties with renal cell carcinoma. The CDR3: CASSGLSSVTGELFF. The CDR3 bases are TGTGCCAGCAGCGGACTTTCATCGGTCACCGGGGAGCTGTTTTTT. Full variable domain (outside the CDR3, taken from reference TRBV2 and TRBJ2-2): EPEVTQTPSHQVTQMGQEVILRCVPISNHLYFYWYRQILGQKVEFLVSFYNNEISEKSEIFDDQFSVERPDGSNFTLKIRSTKLEDSAMYFCASSGLSSVTGELFFGEGSRLTVL.